Listed here are 25 T cell receptor beta chains from one sample, sequenced in a study of a mutant IDH1 vaccine in newly diagnosed glioma. Repertoires were generated with immunoSEQ multiplex PCR, while TCRdb's copy carries only in-frame clones and drops some. Of about 62,000 clones in the sample, approximately 91% were seen once. Time point indicated: week 11, during vaccination. The content of each vaccine dose was 300 ug of mutant IDH1 20-mer peptide, and topical imiquimod accompanied it. Their specific antigens are unknown. Source: PBMCs, taken from a glioma patient whose treatment included an IDH1 peptide vaccine. The receptors stem from a man aged 35 to 55 with glioma.

V is TRBV28 and J is TRBJ1-5; D uncertain. The CDR3 totals 15 residues. The germline CDR1 and CDR2 sequences are MDHEN and SYDVKM. The V end was cut by 4 bases, the J end by 0 bases, with 10 bases between. CDR3 DNA: TGTGCCAGCAGTTCCCTTCTTTATAGCAATCAGCCCCAGCATTTT. Its translation: CASSSLLYSNQPQHF.

The rearrangement links TRBV7-9 to TRBJ2-1; 7 positions match TRBD1. Trimming cost V 3 bases and J 8 bases; bases outside gene matches: 7. This CDR3 contains 14 residues. Per the germline V gene, CDR1 is SEHNR and CDR2 is FQNEAQ (reference sequence). CDR3: CASSLEGGFYEQFF. DNA of the CDR3: TGTGCCAGCAGCTTGGAAGGGGGCTTTTATGAGCAGTTCTTC.

This clone occurred a few times. This rearrangement joins TRBV9 to TRBJ2-2; D not resolved. From germline, CDR1 is SGDLS and CDR2 YYNGEE. Trimming shortened V by 1 base and J by 6 bases, and 4 bases separated the two germline ends. The CDR3 totals 12 residues. The CDR3 coding sequence is TGTGCCAGCAGCGTACTAGCCGGGGAGCTGTTTTTT. It codes for CASSVLAGELFF.

The chain carries TRBV28 and TRBJ2-5; 8 positions agree with TRBD2. Germline CDR1 MDHEN, CDR2 SYDVKM. The CDR3 is made up of 15 amino acids. V was clipped by 6 bases and J by 5 bases; unmatched bases: 11. The CDR3: CASSGAGVGQETQYF. The CDR3 nucleotides read TGTGCCAGCAGCGGAGCGGGGGTGGGTCAGGAGACCCAGTACTTC.

This chain links TRBV28 with TRBJ2-7; a weak D match, TRBD1 (7 bases). In germline, CDR1 is MDHEN, CDR2 SYDVKM. The CDR3 loop spans 13 amino acids. The DNA of the CDR3 is TGTGCCAGCAGTGGTAACTACGCGGGACAGAACCACGTC. Protein sequence: CASSGNYAGQNHV.

V usage is TRBV6-1 and J usage is TRBJ1-4, with D maybe TRBD1 (5 bases). V shed 6 bases and J shed 0 bases, with 11 bases lying between them. This CDR3 has 15 amino acids. Germline assignment: CDR1 MNHNS and CDR2 SASEGT. The CDR3 bases are TGTGCCAGCAGGGACACACCAGCAACTAATGAAAAACTGTTTTTT. Encoded protein: CASRDTPATNEKLFF.

This rearrangement joins TRBV19 to TRBJ2-1; possibly TRBD2 for D (5 bases). The CDR3 extends over 17 amino acids. CDR1 and CDR2 from the germline V gene are LNHDA and SQIVND (reference sequence). Trimming pared 5 bases from V and 1 base from J, leaving 18 bases between. This CDR3 reads CASSADLASGSYNEQFF. For the CDR3, the DNA is TGTGCCAGTAGTGCCGACTTAGCGTCGGGATCCTACAATGAGCAGTTCTTC.

This clone has a single count. The same CDR3 also results from other DNA sequences found in this sample. The chain joins TRBV5-6 to TRBJ2-7, with no clear D. Germline values: CDR1 SGHDT, CDR2 YYEEEE. This CDR3 has 14 amino acids. V gave up 5 bases and J gave up 4 bases, with 16 bases separating them. The CDR3, as DNA: TGTGCCAGCAGTTGGACGCGATTCACGTACGAGCAGTACTTC. Encoded protein: CASSWTRFTYEQYF.

The chain joins TRBV10-3 to TRBJ2-1, with 8 nucleotides matching TRBD2. V lost 0 bases, J lost 4 bases, and 11 bases stayed unmatched. From germline, CDR1 is ENHRY and CDR2 SYGVKD. The CDR3 is 18 residues long. The CDR3 is CAISESLATSELYNEQFF. CDR3 DNA: TGTGCCATCAGTGAGTCGCTAGCGACTAGCGAACTGTACAATGAGCAGTTCTTC.

This clone was detected only a few times. The chain uses TRBV11-2 and TRBJ2-7, with 9 bases that match TRBD1. From germline, CDR1 is SGHAT and CDR2 FQNNGV. V lost 4 bases to trimming and J lost 5 bases; unmatched junction nucleotides: 9. The CDR3 extends over 15 amino acids. In nucleotides, the CDR3 is TGTGCCAGCAGCTCCCTGCGTGGGACAGGGAACGAGCAGTACTTC. This gives the protein CASSSLRGTGNEQYF.

The chain couples TRBV27 to TRBJ1-1; 8 nucleotides agree with TRBD1. This CDR3 comprises 15 residues. V lost 0 bases and J lost 6; bases outside the gene matches: 6. The germline V gene has CDR1 MNHEY and CDR2 SMNVEV (reference sequence). The CDR3 region has the DNA TGTGCCAGCAGTTTATCGGCAGGGGGCTTCGCTGAAGCTTTCTTT. Its translation is CASSLSAGGFAEAFF.

The rearrangement joins TRBV11-2 to TRBJ2-2; D is possibly TRBD1 or TRBD2 (5 bases each). The V gene's germline CDR1 is SGHAT and CDR2 FQNNGV. Between the trimmed V and J ends, which lost 2 bases and 5 bases, there was a span of 9 bases. This CDR3 region has 14 residues. The CDR3 DNA follows: TGTGCCAGCAGCTTATATTGGGGGACCGGGGAGCTGTTTTTT. Its translation: CASSLYWGTGELFF.

This clone has just a few counts. The chain is built from TRBV11-2 and TRBJ2-1; 10 bases fit TRBD2. CDR3 length equals 15 residues. Losses at the gene ends were 1 base for V and 5 bases for J; bases not matched to a gene: 2. In germline, CDR1 is SGHAT, CDR2 FQNNGV. CDR3 loop: CASSLVGTSDNEQFF. CDR3 nucleotide sequence: TGTGCCAGCAGCTTAGTCGGGACTAGCGACAATGAGCAGTTCTTC.

The chain uses TRBV15 and TRBJ1-2; no clear D. Trimming left V 7 bases short and J 0 bases short, with 12 bases between. The CDR3 contains 14 residues. Germline CDR1 and CDR2: LNHNV and YYDKDF (reference sequence). The CDR3 loop reads CATNDLRANYGYTF. The CDR3 DNA follows: TGTGCCACCAACGACCTTAGGGCTAACTATGGCTACACCTTC. Full variable domain (rest looked up from reference TRBV15 and TRBJ1-2): DAMVIQNPRYQVTQFGKPVTLSCSQTLNHNVMYWYQQKSSQAPKLLFHYYDKDFNNEADTPDNFQSRRPNTSFCFLDIRSPGLGDTAMYLCATNDLRANYGYTFGSGTRLTVV.

This clone was recorded only once. V usage is TRBV25-1 and J usage is TRBJ2-5; TRBD2 matches 8 bases. This CDR3 contains 16 residues. CDR1 and CDR2 (germline): MGHDK, SYGVNS. V lost 2 bases and J lost 1; bases outside the gene matches: 6. This CDR3 reads CASSERGSGVQETQYF. The CDR3 nucleotides read TGTGCCAGCAGTGAAAGGGGTAGCGGGGTCCAAGAGACCCAGTACTTC.

The gene calls are TRBV6-5 and TRBJ2-5; 10 bases map to TRBD2. Germline V lookup: CDR1 MNHEY, CDR2 SVGAGI. V dropped 0 bases and J dropped 7; count of bases not matched to a gene: 8. The CDR3 contains 16 residues. CDR3 nucleotide sequence: TGTGCCAGCAGTTACTCCCTAGCGGGAGATCCGGGGACCCAGTACTTC. Translation gives CASSYSLAGDPGTQYF.

The CDR3 region has the DNA TGTGCCAGCAGTGCCGGGACAGAAGCTTTCTATGGCTACACCTTC. It yields the protein CASSAGTEAFYGYTF. This chain joins TRBV28 and TRBJ1-2, with TRBD1 matching over 7 bases. The length of the CDR3 is 15 residues. V trimming: 5 bases; J trimming: 4 bases; junction bases outside the gene matches: 10. Germline assignment: CDR1 MDHEN and CDR2 SYDVKM.

This clone has more than one count but fewer than ten. The chain carries TRBV7-3 and TRBJ2-6, with D unclear. This CDR3 contains 13 residues. Looked up from germline, CDR1 is SGHTA and CDR2 is FQGTGA. Trimming took off 7 bases at V and 4 bases at J, with 8 bases between the two ends. The CDR3 sequence: CASNIPGANVLTF. In nucleotides, the CDR3 is TGTGCCAGCAACATTCCGGGGGCCAACGTCCTGACTTTC.

The chain couples TRBV7-9 to TRBJ1-5; no clear D. CDR3 length equals 12 residues. The germline gives CDR1 SEHNR, CDR2 FQNEAQ (reference sequence). V was pared by 1 base and J by 6 bases, with 4 bases between. This CDR3 reads CASSLVGQPQHF. The CDR3 DNA is TGTGCCAGCAGCTTAGTGGGTCAGCCCCAGCATTTT.

The chain joins TRBV2 to TRBJ1-2; D gene uncertain. The CDR3 runs to 12 residues. Trimming cost V 4 bases and J 4 bases, with 7 bases left between them. Germline V CDR1 and CDR2: SNHLY, FYNNEI. CDR3 region: CASSGEGYGYTF. The DNA of the CDR3 is TGTGCCAGCAGTGGCGAGGGCTATGGCTACACCTTC.

The chain joins TRBV5-5 to TRBJ1-2; the D is unclear. Looked up from germline, CDR1 is SGHKS and CDR2 is YYEKEE (reference sequence). Trimming took 2 bases from V and 0 from J, leaving 8 bases between them. CDR3 size: 14 residues. In DNA, the CDR3 is TGTGCCAGCAGCTTCGGACGCGCTAACTATGGCTACACCTTC. Protein sequence: CASSFGRANYGYTF.

The chain employs TRBV19 and TRBJ2-7, with D unresolved. Germline lookup yields CDR1 LNHDA and CDR2 SQIVND (reference sequence). This CDR3 has 14 amino acids. V was pared by 3 bases and J by 2 bases, with 11 bases between. The chain's CDR3 is CASSILARTYEQYF. In DNA, the CDR3 is TGTGCCAGTAGTATCTTGGCTCGAACCTACGAGCAGTACTTC.

J is TRBJ2-5 and V is TRBV6-1; 10 nucleotides line up with TRBD1. The germline V gene has CDR1 MNHNS and CDR2 SASEGT. V lost 4 bases and J lost 7; bases outside the gene matches: 9. This CDR3 comprises 15 residues. The DNA of the CDR3 is TGTGCCAGCAGTGGCGGACAGGGGGGCTTTCTGACCCAGTACTTC. Translation gives CASSGGQGGFLTQYF.

On this clone itself: One end of the junction is discordant with germline, which a read error may explain. The V call is TRBV7-9, the J call TRBJ2-5; D unclear. Germline V gene sequence: CDR1 SEHNR, CDR2 FQNEAQ (reference sequence). The CDR3 is made up of 14 amino acids. The DNA of the CDR3 is TGTGCCAGCAGTTTAGTGGGCGCTCTGGAGACCCAGTACTTC. Its translation: CASSLVGALETQYF.

This clone was detected only once. This chain connects TRBV27 to TRBJ2-5, with 12 nucleotides matching TRBD2. Germline lookup yields CDR1 MNHEY and CDR2 SMNVEV (reference sequence). V shed 8 bases, J shed 3 bases, and the junction held 4 bases outside the gene matches. The CDR3 has 14 residues. CDR3 protein: CASLRTSGEETQYF. Here the CDR3 DNA reads TGTGCCAGCCTCCGGACTAGCGGGGAAGAGACCCAGTACTTC.